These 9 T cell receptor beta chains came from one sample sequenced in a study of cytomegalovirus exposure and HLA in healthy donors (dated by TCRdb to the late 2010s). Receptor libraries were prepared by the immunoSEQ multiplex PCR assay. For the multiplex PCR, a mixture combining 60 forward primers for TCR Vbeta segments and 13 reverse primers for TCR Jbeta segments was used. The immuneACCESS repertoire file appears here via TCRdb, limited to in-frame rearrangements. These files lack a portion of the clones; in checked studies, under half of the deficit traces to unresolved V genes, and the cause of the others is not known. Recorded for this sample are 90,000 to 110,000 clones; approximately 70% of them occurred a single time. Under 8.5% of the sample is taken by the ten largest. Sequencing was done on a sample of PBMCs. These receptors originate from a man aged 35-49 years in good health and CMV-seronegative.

The CDR3 is CASSSPYPYSESFYNEQFF. CDR3 nucleotide sequence: TGTGCCAGCAGCTCCCCCTATCCTTACTCCGAATCTTTCTACAATGAGCAGTTCTTC. This chain links TRBV7-3 with TRBJ2-1; no definite D call. The CDR3 covers 19 residues. CDR1 and CDR2 from the germline V gene are SGHTA and FQGTGA. The germline V and J ends were trimmed by 4 bases and 3 bases, with 25 bases remaining between them.

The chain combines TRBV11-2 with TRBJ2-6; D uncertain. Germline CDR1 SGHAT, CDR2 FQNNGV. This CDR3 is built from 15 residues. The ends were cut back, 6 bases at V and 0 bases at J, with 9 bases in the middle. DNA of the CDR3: TGTGCCAGCAGGCCGAAGAGCTCTGGGGCCAACGTCCTGACTTTC. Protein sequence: CASRPKSSGANVLTF.

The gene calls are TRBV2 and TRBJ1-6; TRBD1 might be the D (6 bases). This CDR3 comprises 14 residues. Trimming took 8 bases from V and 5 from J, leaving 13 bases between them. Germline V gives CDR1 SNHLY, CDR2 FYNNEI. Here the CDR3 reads CASLDSLNNSPLHF. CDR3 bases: TGTGCCAGCTTGGACAGCTTAAATAATTCACCCCTCCACTTT.

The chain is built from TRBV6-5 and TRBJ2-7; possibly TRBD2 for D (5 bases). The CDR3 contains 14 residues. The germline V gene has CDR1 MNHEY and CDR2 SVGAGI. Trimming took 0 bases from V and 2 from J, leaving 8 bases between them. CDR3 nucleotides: TGTGCCAGCAGTTACTCCCGCGGGCCCTACGAGCAGTACTTC. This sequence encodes CASSYSRGPYEQYF.

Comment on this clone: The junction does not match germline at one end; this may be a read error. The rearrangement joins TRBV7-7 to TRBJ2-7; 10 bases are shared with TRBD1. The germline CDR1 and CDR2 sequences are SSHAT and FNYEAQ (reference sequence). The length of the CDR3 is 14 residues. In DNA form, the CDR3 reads TGTGCTAGCAGCATGGGACAGGGGCGCGACGAGCAGTACTTC. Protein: CASSMGQGRDEQYF.

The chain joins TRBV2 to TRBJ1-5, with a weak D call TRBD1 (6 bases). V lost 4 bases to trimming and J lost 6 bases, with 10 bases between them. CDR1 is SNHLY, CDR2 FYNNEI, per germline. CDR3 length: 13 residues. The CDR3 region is CASSAGAVQPQHF. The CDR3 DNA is TGTGCCAGCAGTGCAGGGGCCGTTCAGCCCCAGCATTTT.

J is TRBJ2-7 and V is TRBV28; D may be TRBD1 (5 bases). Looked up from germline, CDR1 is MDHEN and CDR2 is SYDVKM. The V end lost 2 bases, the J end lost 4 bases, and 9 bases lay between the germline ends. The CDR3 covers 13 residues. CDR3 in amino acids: CASSLSRAYEQYF. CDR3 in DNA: TGTGCCAGCAGTTTAAGCAGGGCATACGAGCAGTACTTC.

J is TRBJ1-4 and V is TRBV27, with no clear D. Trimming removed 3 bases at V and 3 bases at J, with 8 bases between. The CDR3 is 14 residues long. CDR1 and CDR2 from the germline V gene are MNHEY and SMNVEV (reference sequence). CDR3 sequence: CASSLIGSNEKLFF. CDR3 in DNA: TGTGCCAGCAGTTTGATCGGGTCTAATGAAAAACTGTTTTTT.

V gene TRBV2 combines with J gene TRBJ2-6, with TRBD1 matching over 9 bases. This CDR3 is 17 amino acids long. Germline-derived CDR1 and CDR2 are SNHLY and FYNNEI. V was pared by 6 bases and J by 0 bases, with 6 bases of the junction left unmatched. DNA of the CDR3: TGTGCCAGCAGGCCGACAGGGGGGAACTCTGGGGCCAACGTCCTGACTTTC. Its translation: CASRPTGGNSGANVLTF.